A single sample gave rise to the 8 T cell receptor beta chains below, sequenced in a study of T cell repertoires in cytomegalovirus infection. A single record per CDR3 protein comes from TCRdb applying MiXCR to the reads. The sample has about 490,000 distinct CDR3 sequences; 26% are singletons. The material sequenced was PBMCs. Every receptor here comes from a human donor in good health (CMV status not recorded). Some clones in this sample may be carry-over from other donors' samples.

The chain employs TRBV20-1 and TRBJ2-7, with 12 positions matching TRBD2. V lost 5 bases, J lost 5 bases, and 7 bases stayed unmatched. Germline values: CDR1 DFQATT, CDR2 SNEGSKA (reference sequence). The CDR3 is made up of 14 amino acids. The CDR3 reads CSASTSGGGHEQYF. CDR3 DNA: TGCAGTGCTTCGACTAGCGGGGGAGGCCACGAGCAGTACTTC.

V gene TRBV10-3 combines with J gene TRBJ2-1, with 10 positions matching TRBD2. Looked up from germline, CDR1 is ENHRY and CDR2 is SYGVKD. The CDR3 spans 15 residues. The J segment lost 6 bases and the V segment lost 3 bases, leaving 5 bases of the junction unmatched. Here the CDR3 reads CAISDMLAGVNEQFF. The CDR3, as DNA: TGTGCCATCAGTGATATGCTAGCGGGGGTCAATGAGCAGTTCTTC.

This clonotype came up a few times. The chain uses TRBV7-3 and TRBJ2-5; 9 bases match TRBD2. The junction had 10 bases not matched to a gene; V was cut back by 3 bases and J by 5 bases. Looked up from germline, CDR1 is SGHTA and CDR2 is FQGTGA. There are 16 residues in the CDR3. The CDR3 sequence: CASSFRGSGSMETQYF. The DNA for the CDR3 is TGTGCCAGCAGCTTTCGAGGTAGCGGGAGCATGGAGACCCAGTACTTC. Full variable domain (outside the CDR3, taken from reference TRBV7-3 and TRBJ2-5): GAGVSQTPSNKVTEKGKYVELRCDPISGHTALYWYRQSLGQGPEFLIYFQGTGAADDSGLPNDRFFAVRPEGSVSTLKIQRTERGDSAVYLCASSFRGSGSMETQYFGPGTRLLVL.

The V gene is TRBV28, the J gene TRBJ2-5, with a weak D call TRBD1 (6 bases). Trimming cost V 6 bases and J 5 bases, with 13 bases left between them. Germline V gene sequence: CDR1 MDHEN, CDR2 SYDVKM. This CDR3 has 13 amino acids. CDR3 DNA: TGTGCCAGCAGCTCAGGGGTCACGGAGACCCAGTACTTC. Amino acid sequence: CASSSGVTETQYF.

The rearrangement uses TRBV6-1 and TRBJ1-1; 9 nucleotides align to TRBD1. Germline V gene lookup returns CDR1 MNHNS and CDR2 SASEGT. The CDR3 contains 15 residues. With 8 bases clipped from V and 0 bases from J, the junction kept 7 bases outside the gene matches. CDR3 loop: CASRQGVGMNTEAFF. In nucleotides, the CDR3 is TGTGCCAGCCGACAGGGGGTAGGGATGAACACTGAAGCTTTCTTT.

This clonotype came up a few times. The CDR3 reads CASSSPRGLGDEQYF. DNA for the CDR3: TGTGCCAGCAGCTCCCCAAGGGGGCTGGGGGACGAGCAGTACTTC. This rearrangement joins TRBV7-6 to TRBJ2-7, with 7 positions matching TRBD1. The length of the CDR3 is 15 residues. Germline V lookup: CDR1 SGHVS, CDR2 FNYEAQ. V shed 4 bases, J shed 5 bases, and the junction held 11 bases outside the gene matches.

The chain has TRBV28 and TRBJ2-5; D perhaps matches TRBD2 (5 bases). V lost 5 bases to trimming and J lost 2 bases, with 12 bases between them. The CDR3 runs 14 residues. Germline V CDR1 and CDR2: MDHEN, SYDVKM. The CDR3 region is CASSRGSSQETQYF. The CDR3 DNA reads TGTGCCAGCAGTCGCGGGTCCAGTCAAGAGACCCAGTACTTC.

There are many counts of this clonotype. The chain couples TRBV7-6 to TRBJ2-6; D gene unclear. V lost 3 bases to trimming and J lost 2 bases, with 2 bases between them. The CDR3 totals 13 residues. Germline V gene sequence: CDR1 SGHVS, CDR2 FNYEAQ. Here the CDR3 DNA reads TGTGCCAGCAGCTTCCCTGGGGCCAACGTCCTGACTTTC. Translating it yields CASSFPGANVLTF.